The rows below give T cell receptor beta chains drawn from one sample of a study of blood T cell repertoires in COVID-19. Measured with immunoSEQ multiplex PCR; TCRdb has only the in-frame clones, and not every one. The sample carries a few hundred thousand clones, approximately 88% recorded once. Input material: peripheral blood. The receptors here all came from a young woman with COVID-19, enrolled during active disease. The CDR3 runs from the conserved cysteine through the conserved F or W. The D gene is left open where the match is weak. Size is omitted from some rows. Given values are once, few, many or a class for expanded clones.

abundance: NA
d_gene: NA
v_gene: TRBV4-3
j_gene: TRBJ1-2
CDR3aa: CASSQDYGSGSRYGYTF
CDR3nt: TGCGCCAGCAGCCAAGATTATGGGTCGGGATCGCGCTATGGCTACACCTTC

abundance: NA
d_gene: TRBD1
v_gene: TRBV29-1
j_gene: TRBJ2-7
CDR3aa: CSVDSGTGIWGQYF
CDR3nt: TGCAGCGTTGACTCCGGGACAGGGATCTGGGGGCAGTACTTC

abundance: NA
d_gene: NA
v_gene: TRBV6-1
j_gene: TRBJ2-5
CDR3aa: CASSEAPSETQYF
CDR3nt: TGTGCCAGCAGTGAAGCCCCCTCAGAGACCCAGTACTTC

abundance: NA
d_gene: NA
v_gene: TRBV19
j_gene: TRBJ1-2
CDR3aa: CASSITGMTYGYTF
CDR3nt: TGTGCCAGTAGTATAACAGGAATGACGTATGGCTACACCTTC

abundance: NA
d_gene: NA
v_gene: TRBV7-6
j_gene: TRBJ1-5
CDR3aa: CASSLSPGFNQPQHF
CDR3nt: TGTGCCAGCAGCTTAAGCCCAGGATTCAATCAGCCCCAGCATTTT

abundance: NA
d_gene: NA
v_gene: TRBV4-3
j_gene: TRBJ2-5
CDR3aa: CASSQDRGQTQYF
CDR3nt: TGCGCCAGCAGCCAAGATCGGGGTCAGACCCAGTACTTC

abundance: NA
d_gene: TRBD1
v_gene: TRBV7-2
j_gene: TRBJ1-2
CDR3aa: CASSTRQGVPSNYGYTF
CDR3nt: TGTGCCAGCAGCACCCGACAGGGGGTCCCTTCTAACTATGGCTACACCTTC

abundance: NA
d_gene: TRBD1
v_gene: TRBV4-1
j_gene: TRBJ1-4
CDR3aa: CASSQLRDRGTTNEKLFF
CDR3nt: TGCGCCAGCAGCCAACTCCGGGACAGGGGGACAACTAATGAAAAACTGTTTTTT

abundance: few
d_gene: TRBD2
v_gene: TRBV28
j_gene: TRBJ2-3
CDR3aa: CASSLSPSGATDTQYF
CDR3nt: TGTGCCAGCAGTTTAAGCCCTAGCGGGGCCACAGATACGCAGTATTTT

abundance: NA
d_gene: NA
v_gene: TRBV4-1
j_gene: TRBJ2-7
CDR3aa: CASSQDRYGAYSYEQYF
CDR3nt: TGCGCCAGCAGCCAAGACCGATATGGAGCGTATTCCTACGAGCAGTACTTC

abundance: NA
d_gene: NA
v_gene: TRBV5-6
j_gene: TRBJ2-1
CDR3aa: CASSWSGYNEQFF
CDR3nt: TGTGCCAGCAGCTGGAGCGGATACAATGAGCAGTTCTTC

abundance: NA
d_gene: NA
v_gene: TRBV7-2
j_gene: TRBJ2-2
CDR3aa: CASSFGYIRGGELFF
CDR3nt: TGTGCCAGCAGCTTCGGCTACATCAGGGGCGGGGAGCTGTTTTTT

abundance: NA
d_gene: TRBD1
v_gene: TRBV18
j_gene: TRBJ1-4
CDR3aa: CASSPRQGIREKLFF
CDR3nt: TGTGCCAGCTCCCCTAGACAGGGGATTAGAGAAAAACTGTTTTTT

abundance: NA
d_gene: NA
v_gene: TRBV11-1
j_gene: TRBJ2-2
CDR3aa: CASSRAWSTGELFF
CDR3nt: TGTGCCAGCAGCCGTGCCTGGAGCACCGGGGAGCTGTTTTTT

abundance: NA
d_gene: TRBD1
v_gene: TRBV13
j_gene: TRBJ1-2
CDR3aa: CASSLGHDRGPYGYTF
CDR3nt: TGTGCCAGCAGCTTAGGCCACGACAGGGGGCCCTATGGCTACACCTTC

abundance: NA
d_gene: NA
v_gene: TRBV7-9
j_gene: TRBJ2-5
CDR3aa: CASSPGETQYF
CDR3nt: TGTGCCAGCAGCCCGGGGGAGACCCAGTACTTC

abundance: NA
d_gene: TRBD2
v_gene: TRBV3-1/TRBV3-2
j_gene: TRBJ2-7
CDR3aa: CASSQDTGLAVYEQYF
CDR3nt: TGTGCCAGCAGCCAAGATACAGGACTAGCGGTTTACGAGCAGTACTTC

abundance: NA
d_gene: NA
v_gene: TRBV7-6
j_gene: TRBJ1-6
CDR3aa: CASSFGGNSPLHF
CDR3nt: TGTGCCAGCAGCTTCGGGGGTAATTCACCCCTCCACTTT